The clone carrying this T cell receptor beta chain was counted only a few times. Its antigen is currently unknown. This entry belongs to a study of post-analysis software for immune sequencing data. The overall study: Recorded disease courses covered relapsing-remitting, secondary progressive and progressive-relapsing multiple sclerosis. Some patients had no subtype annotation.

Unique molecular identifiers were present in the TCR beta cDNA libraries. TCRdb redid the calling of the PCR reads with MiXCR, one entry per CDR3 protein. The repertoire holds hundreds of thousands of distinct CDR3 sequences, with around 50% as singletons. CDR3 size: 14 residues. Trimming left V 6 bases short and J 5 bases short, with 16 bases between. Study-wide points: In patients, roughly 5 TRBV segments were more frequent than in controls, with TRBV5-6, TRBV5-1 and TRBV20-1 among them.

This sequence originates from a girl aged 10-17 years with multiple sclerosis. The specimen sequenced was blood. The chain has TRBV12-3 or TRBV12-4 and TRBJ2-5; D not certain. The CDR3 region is CASSYKPGRETQYF. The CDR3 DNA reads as TGTGCCAGCAGCTACAAACCCGGGCGGGAGACCCAGTACTTC.